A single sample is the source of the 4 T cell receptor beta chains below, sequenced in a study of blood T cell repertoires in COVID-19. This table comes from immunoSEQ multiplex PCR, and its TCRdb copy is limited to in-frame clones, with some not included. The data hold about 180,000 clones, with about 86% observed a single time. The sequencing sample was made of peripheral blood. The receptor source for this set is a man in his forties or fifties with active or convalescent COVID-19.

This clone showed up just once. CDR3 DNA: TGTGCCAGCACTGGGGAGCTAGCGACAGATACGCAGTATTTT. It is translated as CASTGELATDTQYF. V and J are TRBV7-9 and TRBJ2-3; maybe TRBD2 (6 bases). The CDR3 is 14 amino acids. Trimming took 7 bases from V and 3 from J, leaving 14 bases between them. In germline, CDR1 is SEHNR, CDR2 FQNEAQ (reference sequence).

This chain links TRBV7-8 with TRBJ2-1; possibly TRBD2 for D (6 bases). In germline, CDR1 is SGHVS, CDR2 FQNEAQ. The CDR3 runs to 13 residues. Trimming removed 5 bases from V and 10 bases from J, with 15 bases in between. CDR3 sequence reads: CASSLWTNVEQFF. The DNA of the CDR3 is TGTGCCAGCAGCCTCTGGACTAATGTAGAGCAGTTCTTC.

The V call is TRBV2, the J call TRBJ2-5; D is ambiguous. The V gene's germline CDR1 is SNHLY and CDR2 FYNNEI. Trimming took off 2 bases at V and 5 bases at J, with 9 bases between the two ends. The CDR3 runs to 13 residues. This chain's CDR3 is CASSENSMETQYF. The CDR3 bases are TGTGCCAGCAGTGAAAACAGTATGGAGACCCAGTACTTC. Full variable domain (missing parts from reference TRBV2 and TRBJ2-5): EPEVTQTPSHQVTQMGQEVILRCVPISNHLYFYWYRQILGQKVEFLVSFYNNEISEKSEIFDDQFSVERPDGSNFTLKIRSTKLEDSAMYFCASSENSMETQYFGPGTRLLVL.

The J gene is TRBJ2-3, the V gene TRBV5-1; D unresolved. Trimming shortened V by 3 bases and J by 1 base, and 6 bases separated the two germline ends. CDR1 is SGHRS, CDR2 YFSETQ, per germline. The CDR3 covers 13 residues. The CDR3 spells CASSYPGTDTQYF. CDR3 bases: TGCGCCAGCAGCTACCCGGGCACAGATACGCAGTATTTT.